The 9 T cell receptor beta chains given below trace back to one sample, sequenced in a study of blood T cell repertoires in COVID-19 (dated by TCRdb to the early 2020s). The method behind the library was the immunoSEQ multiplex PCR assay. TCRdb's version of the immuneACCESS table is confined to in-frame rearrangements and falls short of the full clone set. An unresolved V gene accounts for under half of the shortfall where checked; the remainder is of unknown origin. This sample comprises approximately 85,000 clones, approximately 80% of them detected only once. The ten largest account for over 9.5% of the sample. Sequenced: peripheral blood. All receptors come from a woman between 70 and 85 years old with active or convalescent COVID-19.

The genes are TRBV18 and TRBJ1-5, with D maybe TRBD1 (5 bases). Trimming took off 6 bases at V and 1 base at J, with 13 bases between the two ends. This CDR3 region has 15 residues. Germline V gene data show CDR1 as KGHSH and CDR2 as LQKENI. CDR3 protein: CASSSTAGSNQPQHF. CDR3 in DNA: TGTGCCAGCTCTTCGACCGCAGGGAGCAATCAGCCCCAGCATTTT.

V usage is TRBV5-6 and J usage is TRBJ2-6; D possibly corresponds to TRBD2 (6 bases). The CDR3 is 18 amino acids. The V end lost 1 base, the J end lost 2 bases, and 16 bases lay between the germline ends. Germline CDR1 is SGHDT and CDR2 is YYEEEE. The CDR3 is CASSLSRDFTPGANVLTF. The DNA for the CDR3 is TGTGCCAGCAGCTTGAGCCGGGACTTTACCCCTGGGGCCAACGTCCTGACTTTC.

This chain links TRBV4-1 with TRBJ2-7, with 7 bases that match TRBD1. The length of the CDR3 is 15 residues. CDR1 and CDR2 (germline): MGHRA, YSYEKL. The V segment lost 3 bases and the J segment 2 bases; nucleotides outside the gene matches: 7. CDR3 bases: TGCGCCAGCAGCCACCGTATTACAGGGGCCTACGAGCAGTACTTC. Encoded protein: CASSHRITGAYEQYF.

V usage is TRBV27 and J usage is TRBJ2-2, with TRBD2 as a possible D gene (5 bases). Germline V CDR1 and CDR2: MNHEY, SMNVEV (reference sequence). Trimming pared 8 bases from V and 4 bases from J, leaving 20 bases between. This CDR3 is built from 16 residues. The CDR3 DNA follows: TGTGCCAGCTCCCTTCAGAGGGCGTCTAGCACCGGGGAGCTGTTTTTT. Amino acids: CASSLQRASSTGELFF.

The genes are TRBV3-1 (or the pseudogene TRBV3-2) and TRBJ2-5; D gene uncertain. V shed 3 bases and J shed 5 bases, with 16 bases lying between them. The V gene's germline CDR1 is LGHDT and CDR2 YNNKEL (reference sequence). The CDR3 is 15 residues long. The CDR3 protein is CASSHSASLRETQYF. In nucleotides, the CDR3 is TGTGCCAGCAGCCACAGTGCTAGTCTCCGGGAGACCCAGTACTTC.

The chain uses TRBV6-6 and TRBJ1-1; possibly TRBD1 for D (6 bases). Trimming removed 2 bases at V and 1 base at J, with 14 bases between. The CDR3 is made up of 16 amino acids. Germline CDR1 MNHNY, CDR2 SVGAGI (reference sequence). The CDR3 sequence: CASSYTGLGGNTEAFF. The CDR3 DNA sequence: TGTGCCAGCAGTTACACAGGGCTGGGCGGGAACACTGAAGCTTTCTTT.

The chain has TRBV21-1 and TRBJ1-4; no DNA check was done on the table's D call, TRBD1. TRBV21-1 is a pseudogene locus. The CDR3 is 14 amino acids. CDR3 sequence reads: CASSKQGAREKLFF. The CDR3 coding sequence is TGTGCCAGCAGCAAACAGGGGGCCCGAGAAAAACTGTTTTTT.

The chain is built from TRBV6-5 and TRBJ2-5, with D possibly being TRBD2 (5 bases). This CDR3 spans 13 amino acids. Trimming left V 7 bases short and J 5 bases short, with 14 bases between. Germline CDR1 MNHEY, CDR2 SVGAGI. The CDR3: CASTVQTGETQYF. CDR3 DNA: TGTGCCAGCACTGTCCAGACGGGGGAGACCCAGTACTTC.

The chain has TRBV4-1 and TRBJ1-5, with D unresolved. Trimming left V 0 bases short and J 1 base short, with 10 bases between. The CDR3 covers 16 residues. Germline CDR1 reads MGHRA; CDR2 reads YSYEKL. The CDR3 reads CASSQDPGSSNQPQHF. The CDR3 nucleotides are TGCGCCAGCAGCCAAGACCCAGGCTCAAGCAATCAGCCCCAGCATTTT.